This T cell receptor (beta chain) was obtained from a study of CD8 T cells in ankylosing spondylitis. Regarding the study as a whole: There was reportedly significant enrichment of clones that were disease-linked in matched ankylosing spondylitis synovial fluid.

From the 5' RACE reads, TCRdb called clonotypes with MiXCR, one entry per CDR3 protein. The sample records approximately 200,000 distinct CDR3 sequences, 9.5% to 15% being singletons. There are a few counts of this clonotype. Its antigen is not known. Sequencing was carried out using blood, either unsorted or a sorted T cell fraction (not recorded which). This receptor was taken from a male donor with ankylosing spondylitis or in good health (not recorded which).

The CDR3 coding sequence is TGTGCCAGCAGCTTCTCTGATGGAGAGCCCGTCTACAATGAGCAGTTCTTC. This codes for CASSFSDGEPVYNEQFF. This sequence joins TRBV7-8 and TRBJ2-1; D unclear. V shed 3 bases and J shed 3 bases, with 18 bases lying between them. The germline V gene has CDR1 SGHVS and CDR2 FQNEAQ. The length of the CDR3 is 17 residues.